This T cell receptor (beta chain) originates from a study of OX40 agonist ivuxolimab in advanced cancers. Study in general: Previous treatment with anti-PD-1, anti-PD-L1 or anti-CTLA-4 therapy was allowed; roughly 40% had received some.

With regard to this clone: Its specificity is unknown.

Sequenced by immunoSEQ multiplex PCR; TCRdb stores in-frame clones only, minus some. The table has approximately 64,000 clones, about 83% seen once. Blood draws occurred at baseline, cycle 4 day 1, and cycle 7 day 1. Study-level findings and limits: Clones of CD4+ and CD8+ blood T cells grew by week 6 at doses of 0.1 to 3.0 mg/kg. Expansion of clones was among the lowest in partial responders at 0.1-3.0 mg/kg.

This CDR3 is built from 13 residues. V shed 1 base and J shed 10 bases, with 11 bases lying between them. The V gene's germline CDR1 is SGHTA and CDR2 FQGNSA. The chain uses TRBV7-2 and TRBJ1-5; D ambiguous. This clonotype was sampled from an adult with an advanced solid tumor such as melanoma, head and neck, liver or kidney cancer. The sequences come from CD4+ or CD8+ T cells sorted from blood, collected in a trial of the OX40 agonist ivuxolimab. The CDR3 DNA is TGTGCCAGCAGCTTAGGCAACAATCTTCCCCAGCATTTT. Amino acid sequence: CASSLGNNLPQHF.